This record concerns one T cell receptor beta chain sequence. Original processing methods: Amplification of reference gene primers provided the estimated nucleated cell counts. This table comes from immunoSEQ multiplex PCR, and its TCRdb copy is limited to in-frame clones, with some not included. That table supplies the V and J calls and clone size; D and trimming were determined from the DNA. The repertoire has about 150,000 clones, about 83% of them found once; the top ten carry 14%. V shed 5 bases, J shed 8 bases, and the junction held 12 bases outside the gene matches. The CDR3 runs to 15 residues. The germline V gene encodes CDR1 SGHTA and CDR2 FQGNSA. This entry belongs to a study of blood T cell repertoires in COVID-19.

The clonotype originates from an elderly woman with acute or convalescent COVID-19. The V call is TRBV7-2, the J call TRBJ1-2; 9 bases agree with TRBD1. Sequencing used peripheral blood. The chain's CDR3 is CASSARPGQGIGYTF. DNA for the CDR3: TGTGCCAGCAGCGCCCGACCGGGACAGGGTATCGGCTACACCTTC.